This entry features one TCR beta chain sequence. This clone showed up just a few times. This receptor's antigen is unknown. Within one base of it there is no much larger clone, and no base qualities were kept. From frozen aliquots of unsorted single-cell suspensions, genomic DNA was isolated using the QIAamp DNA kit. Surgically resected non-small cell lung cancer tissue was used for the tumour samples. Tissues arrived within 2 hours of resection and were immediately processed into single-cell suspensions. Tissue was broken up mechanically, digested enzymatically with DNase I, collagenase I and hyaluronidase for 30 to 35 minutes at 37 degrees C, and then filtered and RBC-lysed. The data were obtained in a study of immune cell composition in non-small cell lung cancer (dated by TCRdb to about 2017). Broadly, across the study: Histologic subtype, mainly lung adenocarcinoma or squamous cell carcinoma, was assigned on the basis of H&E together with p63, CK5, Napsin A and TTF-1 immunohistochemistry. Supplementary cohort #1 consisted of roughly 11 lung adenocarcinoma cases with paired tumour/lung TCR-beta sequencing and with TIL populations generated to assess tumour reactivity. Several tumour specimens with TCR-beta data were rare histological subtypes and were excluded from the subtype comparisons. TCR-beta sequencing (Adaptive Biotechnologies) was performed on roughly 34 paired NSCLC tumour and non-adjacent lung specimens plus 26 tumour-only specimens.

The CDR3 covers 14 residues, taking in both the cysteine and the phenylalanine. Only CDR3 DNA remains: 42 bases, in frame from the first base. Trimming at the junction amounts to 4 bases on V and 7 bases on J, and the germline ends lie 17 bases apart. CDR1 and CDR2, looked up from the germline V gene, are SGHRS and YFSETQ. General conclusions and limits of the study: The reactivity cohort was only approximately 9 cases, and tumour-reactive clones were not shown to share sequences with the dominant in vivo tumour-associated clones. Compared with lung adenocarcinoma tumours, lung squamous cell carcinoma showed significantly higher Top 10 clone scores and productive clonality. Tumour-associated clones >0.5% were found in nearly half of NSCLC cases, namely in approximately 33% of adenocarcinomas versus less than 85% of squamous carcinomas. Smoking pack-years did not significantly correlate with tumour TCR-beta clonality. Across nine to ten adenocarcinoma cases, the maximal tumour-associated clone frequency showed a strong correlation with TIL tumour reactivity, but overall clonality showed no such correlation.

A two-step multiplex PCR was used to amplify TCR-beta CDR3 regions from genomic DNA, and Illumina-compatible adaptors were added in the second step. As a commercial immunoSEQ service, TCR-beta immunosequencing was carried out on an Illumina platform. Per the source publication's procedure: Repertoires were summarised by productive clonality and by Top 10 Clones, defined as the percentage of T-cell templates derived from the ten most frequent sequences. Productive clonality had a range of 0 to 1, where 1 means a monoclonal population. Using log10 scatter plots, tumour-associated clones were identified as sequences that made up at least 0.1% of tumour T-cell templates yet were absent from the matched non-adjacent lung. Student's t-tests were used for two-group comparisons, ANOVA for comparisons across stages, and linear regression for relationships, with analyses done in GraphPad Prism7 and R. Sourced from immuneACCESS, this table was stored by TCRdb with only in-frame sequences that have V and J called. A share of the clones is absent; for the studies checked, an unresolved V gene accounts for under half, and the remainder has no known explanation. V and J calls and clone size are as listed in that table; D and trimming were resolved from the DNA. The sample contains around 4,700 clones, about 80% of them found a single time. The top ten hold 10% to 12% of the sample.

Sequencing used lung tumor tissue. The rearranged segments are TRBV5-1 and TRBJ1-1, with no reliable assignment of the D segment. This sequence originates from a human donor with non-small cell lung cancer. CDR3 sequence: CASSTSGYRGEAFF. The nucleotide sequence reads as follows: TGCGCCAGCAGCACCTCCGGGTATCGTGGTGAAGCTTTCTTT.